There are many counts of the clone carrying this TCR beta chain. What it binds is unknown. This specimen comes from a study of breast tumors, draining lymph nodes, adjacent tissues. Axillary draining lymph nodes of breast cancer patients supplied the node samples. Study-level findings and limits: Tumor repertoires ranked between lymph nodes and nontumor tissue in diversity, with V and J gene preferences. That most tumor T cells come from lymph nodes remained unproven. Most tumor T cells seemingly derive from lymph node, then expand in tumor. Luminal-like breast cancer showed significantly greater tumor-nontumor repertoire similarity than basal-like breast cancer did.

MiXCR, applied by TCRdb to the multiplex PCR reads, yields one record per CDR3 protein. The profile shows some 150,000 distinct CDR3 sequences, about 20% of them singletons. Sequenced: axillary lymph node tissue. This receptor was taken from a female donor with breast cancer. Some clones in this sample may be carry-over from other donors' samples.

CDR3 loop: CASSRTETGELFF. As DNA, the CDR3 is TGTGCCAGCTCACGGACAGAAACCGGGGAGCTGTTTTTT. V gene TRBV18 combines with J gene TRBJ2-2; D may be TRBD1 (6 bases). The germline CDR1 and CDR2 sequences are KGHSH and LQKENI. Between the trimmed V and J ends, which lost 4 bases and 5 bases, there was a span of 8 bases. This CDR3 comprises 13 residues.